These 5 T cell receptor beta chains came from one sample sequenced in a study of identical twins. Each CDR3 protein is one row after TCRdb ran MiXCR on the 5' RACE reads. This sample has about 300,000 distinct CDR3 sequences, with around an eighth found just once. The sample was also linked to a second study, of yellow fever vaccine responses in identical twins.

Sequenced: CD8+ T cells sorted from blood. The receptors shown here come from a woman in her late teens or twenties in good health.

The table lists this clonotype with many counts. This sequence joins TRBV29-1 and TRBJ1-1; TRBD1 is a possible D gene (6 bases). Trimming left V 7 bases short and J 6 bases short, with 15 bases between. The CDR3 is 12 amino acids. The germline V gene has CDR1 SQVTM and CDR2 ANQGSEA. DNA for the CDR3: TGCAGCGGGGAGGGGGATTCGTCTGAAGCTTTCTTT. Its translation is CSGEGDSSEAFF.

In this sample, this clonotype turned up a few times. The rearrangement links TRBV4-1 to TRBJ2-5; 10 bases are a match to TRBD2. V dropped 0 bases and J dropped 5; count of bases not matched to a gene: 6. Per the germline V gene, CDR1 is MGHRA and CDR2 is YSYEKL. The CDR3 extends over 16 amino acids. The CDR3 protein is CASSQDESGGAETQYF. In nucleotides, the CDR3 is TGCGCCAGCAGCCAAGATGAAAGCGGGGGGGCGGAGACCCAGTACTTC.

A few counts support this clonotype. The V gene is TRBV27, the J gene TRBJ2-3; D may be TRBD2 (6 bases). Looked up from germline, CDR1 is MNHEY and CDR2 is SMNVEV (reference sequence). CDR3 length equals 16 residues. V lost 8 bases, J lost 0 bases, and 18 bases lay in between. The CDR3 sequence: CASRSGGGSSTDTQYF. In DNA form, the CDR3 reads TGTGCCAGCCGTTCCGGCGGAGGGTCCAGCACAGATACGCAGTATTTT.

This clonotype was counted ten times or more. This sequence joins TRBV4-2 and TRBJ2-7; a possible D gene is TRBD1 (5 bases). Trimming removed 2 bases from V and 4 bases from J, with 15 bases in between. The CDR3 spans 15 residues. Germline V gives CDR1 LGHNA, CDR2 YNFKEQ. The CDR3 region is CASSQPGQGSYEQYF. CDR3 bases: TGTGCCAGCAGCCAACCTGGGCAGGGTAGTTACGAGCAGTACTTC.

J is TRBJ2-7 and V is TRBV3-1, with TRBD1 identical over 9 bases. This CDR3 spans 15 amino acids. Germline CDR1 is LGHDT and CDR2 is YNNKEL (reference sequence). V dropped 1 base and J dropped 7; count of bases not matched to a gene: 8. This CDR3 reads CASSQGGTGYWEQYF. In nucleotides, the CDR3 is TGTGCCAGCAGCCAAGGGGGGACAGGGTATTGGGAGCAGTACTTC.